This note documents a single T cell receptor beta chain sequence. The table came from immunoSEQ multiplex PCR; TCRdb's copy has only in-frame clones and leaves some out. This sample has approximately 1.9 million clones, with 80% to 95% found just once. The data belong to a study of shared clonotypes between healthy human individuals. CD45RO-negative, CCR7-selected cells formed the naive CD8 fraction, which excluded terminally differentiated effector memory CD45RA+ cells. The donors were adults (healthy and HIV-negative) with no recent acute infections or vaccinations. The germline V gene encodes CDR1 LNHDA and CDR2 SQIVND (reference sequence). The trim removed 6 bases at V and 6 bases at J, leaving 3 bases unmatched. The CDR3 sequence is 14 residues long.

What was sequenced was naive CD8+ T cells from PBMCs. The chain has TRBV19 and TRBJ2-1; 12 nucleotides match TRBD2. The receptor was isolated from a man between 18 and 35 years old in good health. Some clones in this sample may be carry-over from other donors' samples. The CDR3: CASRLAGGGNEQFF. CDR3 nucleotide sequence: TGTGCCAGTAGACTAGCGGGAGGAGGCAATGAGCAGTTCTTC.